The sequence of this TCR delta chain was determined in a study of gamma-delta chains in newborns, infants, children. Study context: Microbial exposure reportedly drives polyclonal innate γδ T cell expansion after birth.

TCRdb re-called the reads via CATT. This sample yields roughly 4,400 delta-chain clones, of which about 38% are seen a single time; approximately 15% belongs to the top ten. The sequence derives from a child who received the measles vaccine. The sample was blood.

The CDR3 loop is CACDTVVGDTAFRDTRQMFF. The CDR3 DNA is TGTGCCTGTGACACCGTGGTGGGGGATACGGCTTTCCGGGACACCCGACAGATGTTTTTC. The chain carries TRDV2 and TRDJ3; 11 bases agree with TRDD3. V gave up 0 bases and J gave up 5 bases; unmatched junction bases: 11. Germline CDR1 GEAIGNYY, CDR2 EKD. This CDR3 comprises 20 residues.